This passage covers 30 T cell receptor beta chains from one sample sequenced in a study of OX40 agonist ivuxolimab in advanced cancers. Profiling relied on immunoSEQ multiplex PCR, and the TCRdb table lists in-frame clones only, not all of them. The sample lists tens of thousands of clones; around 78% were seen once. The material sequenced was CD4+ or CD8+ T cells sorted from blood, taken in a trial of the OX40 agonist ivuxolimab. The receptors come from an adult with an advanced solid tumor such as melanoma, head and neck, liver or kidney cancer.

This CDR3 is CATSRGVGGGDQPQHF. The CDR3 region has the DNA TGTGCCACCAGCAGGGGAGTAGGGGGCGGTGATCAGCCCCAGCATTTT. The chain joins TRBV15 to TRBJ1-5; 7 nucleotides line up with TRBD1. CDR1 and CDR2 (germline): LNHNV, YYDKDF (reference sequence). The V gene end was trimmed by 3 bases and the J gene end by 5 bases; junction bases not matched to a gene: 10. This CDR3 is 16 amino acids long.

CDR3 DNA sequence: TGCAGCGCAAAGGGGGAATTGAACACTGAAGCTTTCTTT. Translating it yields CSAKGELNTEAFF. The rearrangement uses TRBV29-1 and TRBJ1-1; tentatively, D is TRBD1 (6 bases). The CDR3 contains 13 residues. Germline V gene data show CDR1 as SQVTM and CDR2 as ANQGSEA. Trimming removed 7 bases from V and 0 bases from J, with 12 bases in between.

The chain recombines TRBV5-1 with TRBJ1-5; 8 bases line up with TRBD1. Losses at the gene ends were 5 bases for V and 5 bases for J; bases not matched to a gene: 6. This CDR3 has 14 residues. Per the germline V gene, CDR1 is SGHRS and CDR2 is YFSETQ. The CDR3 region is CASRKDRDDQPQHF. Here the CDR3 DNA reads TGCGCCAGCAGAAAGGACAGGGATGATCAGCCCCAGCATTTT.

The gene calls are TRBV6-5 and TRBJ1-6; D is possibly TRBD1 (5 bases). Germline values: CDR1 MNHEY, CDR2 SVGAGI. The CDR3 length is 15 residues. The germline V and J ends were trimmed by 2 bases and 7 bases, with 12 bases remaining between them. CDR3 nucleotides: TGTGCCAGCAGTTACCTATCGGCAGGGAATTCACCCCTCCACTTT. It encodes CASSYLSAGNSPLHF.

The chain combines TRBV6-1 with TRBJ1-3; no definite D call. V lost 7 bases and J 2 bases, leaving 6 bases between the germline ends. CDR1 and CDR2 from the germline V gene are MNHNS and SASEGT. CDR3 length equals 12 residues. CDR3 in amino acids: CASTSPGNTIYF. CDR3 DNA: TGTGCCAGCACCTCCCCTGGAAACACCATATATTTT.

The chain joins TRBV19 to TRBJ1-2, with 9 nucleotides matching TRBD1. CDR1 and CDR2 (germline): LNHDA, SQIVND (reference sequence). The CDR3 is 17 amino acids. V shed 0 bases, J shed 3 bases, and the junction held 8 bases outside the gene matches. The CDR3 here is CASSIESLQGAYYGYTF. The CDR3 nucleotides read TGTGCCAGTAGTATAGAGAGTTTACAGGGGGCTTACTATGGCTACACCTTC.

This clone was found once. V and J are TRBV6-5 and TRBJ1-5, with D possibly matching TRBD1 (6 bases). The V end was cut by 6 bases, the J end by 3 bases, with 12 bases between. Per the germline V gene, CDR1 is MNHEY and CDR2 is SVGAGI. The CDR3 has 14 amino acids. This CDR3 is CASSPDRLNQPQHF. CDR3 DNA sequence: TGTGCCAGCAGCCCAGACAGGCTCAATCAGCCCCAGCATTTT.

CDR3 sequence reads: CASSLERGPTDTQYF. The CDR3 DNA is TGTGCCAGCAGCTTGGAGCGGGGGCCCACAGATACGCAGTATTTT. The chain is built from TRBV5-4 and TRBJ2-3; the match to TRBD2 covers 8 bases. CDR1 and CDR2 (germline): SGHNT, YYREEE (reference sequence). V lost 0 bases and J lost 2; bases outside the gene matches: 2. The CDR3 length is 15 residues.

The CDR3 spells CASSPTGTSGAETQYF. For the CDR3, the DNA is TGCGCCAGCAGCCCAACTGGGACTAGCGGGGCTGAGACCCAGTACTTC. The V gene is TRBV5-1, the J gene TRBJ2-5; 13 nucleotides align to TRBD2. The V gene's germline CDR1 is SGHRS and CDR2 YFSETQ. J gave up 5 bases and V 4 bases, and 8 bases lay outside the gene matches. The CDR3 sequence is 16 residues long.

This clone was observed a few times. The CDR3 loop is CASSSVTGKRNQHF. CDR3 sequence (DNA): TGTGCCAGCAGTTCAGTGACTGGCAAAAGAAACCAGCATTTT. The rearrangement joins TRBV28 to TRBJ1-5; no clear D. Germline CDR1 reads MDHEN; CDR2 reads SYDVKM. This CDR3 has 14 amino acids. V gave up 4 bases and J gave up 12 bases, with 19 bases separating them.

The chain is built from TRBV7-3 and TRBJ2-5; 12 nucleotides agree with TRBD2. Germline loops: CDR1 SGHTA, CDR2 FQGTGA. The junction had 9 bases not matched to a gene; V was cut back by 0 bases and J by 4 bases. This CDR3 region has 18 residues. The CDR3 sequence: CASSLTGGGLAGLETQYF. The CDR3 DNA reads TGTGCCAGCAGCTTAACTGGGGGCGGACTAGCGGGGTTAGAGACCCAGTACTTC. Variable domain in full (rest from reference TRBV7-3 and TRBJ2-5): GAGVSQTPSNKVTEKGKYVELRCDPISGHTALYWYRQSLGQGPEFLIYFQGTGAADDSGLPNDRFFAVRPEGSVSTLKIQRTERGDSAVYLCASSLTGGGLAGLETQYFGPGTRLLVL.

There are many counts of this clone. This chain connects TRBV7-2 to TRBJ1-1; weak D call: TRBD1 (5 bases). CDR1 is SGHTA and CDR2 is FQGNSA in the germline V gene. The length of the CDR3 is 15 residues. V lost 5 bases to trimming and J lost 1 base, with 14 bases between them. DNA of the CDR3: TGTGCCAGCAGCCCCCAACCGACAGCGAACACTGAAGCTTTCTTT. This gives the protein CASSPQPTANTEAFF. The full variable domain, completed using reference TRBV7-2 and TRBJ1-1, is GAGVSQSPSNKVTEKGKDVELRCDPISGHTALYWYRQSLGQGLEFLIYFQGNSAPDKSGLPSDRFSAERTGGSVSTLTIQRTQQEDSAVYLCASSPQPTANTEAFFGQGTRLTVV.

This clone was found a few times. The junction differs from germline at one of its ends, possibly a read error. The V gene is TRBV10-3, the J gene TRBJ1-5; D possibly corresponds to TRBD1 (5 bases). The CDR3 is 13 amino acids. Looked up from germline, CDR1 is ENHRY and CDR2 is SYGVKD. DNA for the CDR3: TGTGCCATCAAGGACAATAGCCATCAGCCCCAGCATTTT. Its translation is CAIKDNSHQPQHF.

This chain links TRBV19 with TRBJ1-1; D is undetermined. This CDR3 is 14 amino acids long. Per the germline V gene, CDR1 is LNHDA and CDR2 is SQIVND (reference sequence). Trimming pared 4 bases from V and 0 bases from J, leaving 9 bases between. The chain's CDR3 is CASSKGSLNTEAFF. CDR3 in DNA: TGTGCCAGTAGTAAAGGGAGTCTGAACACTGAAGCTTTCTTT.

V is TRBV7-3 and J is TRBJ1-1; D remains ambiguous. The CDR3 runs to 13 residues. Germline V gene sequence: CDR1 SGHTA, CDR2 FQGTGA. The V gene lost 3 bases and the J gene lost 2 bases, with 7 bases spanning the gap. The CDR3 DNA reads TGTGCCAGCAGCTTGGGCCAAAACACTGAAGCTTTCTTT. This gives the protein CASSLGQNTEAFF.

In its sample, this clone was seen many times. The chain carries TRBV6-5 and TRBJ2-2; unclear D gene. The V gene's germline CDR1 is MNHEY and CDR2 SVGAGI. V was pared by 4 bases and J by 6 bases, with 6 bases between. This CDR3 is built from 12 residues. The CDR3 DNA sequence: TGTGCCAGCAGTTTCCCCCCCGGGGAGCTGTTTTTT. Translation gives CASSFPPGELFF.

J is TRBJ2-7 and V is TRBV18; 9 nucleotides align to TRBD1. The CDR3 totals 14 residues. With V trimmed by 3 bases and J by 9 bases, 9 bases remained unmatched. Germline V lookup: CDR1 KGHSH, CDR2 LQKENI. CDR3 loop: CASSPGTGSIGQYF. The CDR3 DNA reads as TGTGCCAGCTCACCCGGGACAGGGAGTATCGGGCAGTACTTC. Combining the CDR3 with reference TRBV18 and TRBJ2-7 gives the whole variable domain NAGVMQNPRHLVRRRGQEARLRCSPMKGHSHVYWYRQLPEEGLKFMVYLQKENIIDESGMPKERFSAEFPKEGPSILRIQQVVRGDSAAYFCASSPGTGSIGQYFGPGTRLTVT.

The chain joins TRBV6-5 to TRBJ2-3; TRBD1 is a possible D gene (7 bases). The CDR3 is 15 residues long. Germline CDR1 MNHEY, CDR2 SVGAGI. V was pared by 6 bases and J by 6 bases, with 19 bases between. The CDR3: CASSFRQGGTDTQYF. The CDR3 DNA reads TGTGCCAGCAGCTTTAGACAGGGAGGTACGGATACGCAGTATTTT.

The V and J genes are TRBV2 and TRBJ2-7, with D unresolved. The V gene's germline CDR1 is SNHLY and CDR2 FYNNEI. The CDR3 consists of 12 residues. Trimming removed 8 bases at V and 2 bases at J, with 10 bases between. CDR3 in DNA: TGTGCCAGCGGCTCGAACCCCTACGAGCAGTACTTC. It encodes CASGSNPYEQYF.

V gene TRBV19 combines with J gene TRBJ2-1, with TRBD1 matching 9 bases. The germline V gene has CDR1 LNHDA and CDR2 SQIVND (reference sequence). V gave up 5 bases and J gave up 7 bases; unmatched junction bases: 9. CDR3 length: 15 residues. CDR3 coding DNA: TGTGCCAGTAGTCCCCCCGGGACAGGGTTGAATGAGCAGTTCTTC. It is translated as CASSPPGTGLNEQFF.

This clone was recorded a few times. The CDR3, as DNA: TGCAGCGTCGGAGTTACCGGGGAGCTGTTTTTT. Its translation: CSVGVTGELFF. The chain uses TRBV29-1 and TRBJ2-2; D unresolved. The V end was cut by 6 bases, the J end by 5 bases, with 7 bases between. The CDR3 totals 11 residues. Germline V gene data show CDR1 as SQVTM and CDR2 as ANQGSEA.

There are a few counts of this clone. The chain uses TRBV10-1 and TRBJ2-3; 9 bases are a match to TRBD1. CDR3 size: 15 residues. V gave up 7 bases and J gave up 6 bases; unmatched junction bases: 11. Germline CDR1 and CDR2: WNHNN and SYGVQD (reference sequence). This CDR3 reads CASNGQGSDMDTQYF. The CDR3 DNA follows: TGCGCCAGCAATGGACAGGGGAGTGATATGGATACGCAGTATTTT.

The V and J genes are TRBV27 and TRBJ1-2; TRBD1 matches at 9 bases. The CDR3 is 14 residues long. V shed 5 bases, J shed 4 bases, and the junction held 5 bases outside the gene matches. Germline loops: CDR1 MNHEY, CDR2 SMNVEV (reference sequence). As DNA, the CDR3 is TGTGCCAGCAGTGCCTTGACAGGGGGCTATGGCTACACCTTC. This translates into CASSALTGGYGYTF.

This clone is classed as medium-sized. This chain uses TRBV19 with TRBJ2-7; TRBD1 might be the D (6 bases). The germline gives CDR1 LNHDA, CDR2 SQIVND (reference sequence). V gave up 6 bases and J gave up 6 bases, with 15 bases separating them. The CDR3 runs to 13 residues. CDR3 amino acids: CASRKGEIGEQYF. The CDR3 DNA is TGTGCCAGTAGGAAGGGGGAAATAGGCGAGCAGTACTTC.

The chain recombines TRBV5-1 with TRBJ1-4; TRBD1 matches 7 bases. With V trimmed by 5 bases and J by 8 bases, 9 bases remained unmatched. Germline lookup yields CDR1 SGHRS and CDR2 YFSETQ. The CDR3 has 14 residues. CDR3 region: CASRTEGAEEKLFF. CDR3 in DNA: TGCGCCAGCAGGACGGAGGGGGCGGAAGAAAAACTGTTTTTT.

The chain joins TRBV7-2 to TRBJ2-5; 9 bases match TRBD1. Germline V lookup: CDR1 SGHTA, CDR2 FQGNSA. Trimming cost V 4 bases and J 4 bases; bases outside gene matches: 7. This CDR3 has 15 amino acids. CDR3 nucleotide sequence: TGTGCCAGCAGCTATCCGGGACAGGGAGGAGAGACCCAGTACTTC. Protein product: CASSYPGQGGETQYF.

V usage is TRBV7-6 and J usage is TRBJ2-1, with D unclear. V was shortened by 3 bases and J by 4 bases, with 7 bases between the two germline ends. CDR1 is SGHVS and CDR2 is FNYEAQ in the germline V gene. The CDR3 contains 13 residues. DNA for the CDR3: TGTGCCAGCAGCTTCCAGTCATACAATGAGCAGTTCTTC. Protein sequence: CASSFQSYNEQFF.

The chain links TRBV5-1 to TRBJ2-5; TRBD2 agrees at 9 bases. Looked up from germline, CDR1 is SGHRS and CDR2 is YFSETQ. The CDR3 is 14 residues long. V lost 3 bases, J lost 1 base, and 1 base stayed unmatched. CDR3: CASSSGLAQETQYF. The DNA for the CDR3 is TGCGCCAGCAGCTCGGGACTAGCCCAAGAGACCCAGTACTTC. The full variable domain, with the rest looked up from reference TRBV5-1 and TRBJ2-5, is KAGVTQTPRYLIKTRGQQVTLSCSPISGHRSVSWYQQTPGQGLQFLFEYFSETQRNKGNFPGRFSGRQFSNSRSEMNVSTLELGDSALYLCASSSGLAQETQYFGPGTRLLVL.

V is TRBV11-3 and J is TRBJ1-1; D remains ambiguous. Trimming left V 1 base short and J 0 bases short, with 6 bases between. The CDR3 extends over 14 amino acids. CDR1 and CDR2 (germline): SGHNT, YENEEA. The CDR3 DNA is TGTGCCAGCAGCTTAGGGGCCATGAACACTGAAGCTTTCTTT. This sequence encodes CASSLGAMNTEAFF. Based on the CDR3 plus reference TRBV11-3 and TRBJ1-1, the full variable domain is EAGVVQSPRYKIIEKKQPVAFWCNPISGHNTLYWYLQNLGQGPELLIRYENEEAVDDSQLPKDRFSAERLKGVDSTLKIQPAELGDSAVYLCASSLGAMNTEAFFGQGTRLTVV.

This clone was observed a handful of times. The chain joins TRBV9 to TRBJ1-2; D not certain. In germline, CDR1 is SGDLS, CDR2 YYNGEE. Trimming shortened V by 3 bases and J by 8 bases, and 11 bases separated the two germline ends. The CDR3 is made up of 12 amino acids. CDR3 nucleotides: TGTGCCAGCAGCGCCGGGGTAGAGGGCTACACCTTC. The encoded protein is CASSAGVEGYTF.